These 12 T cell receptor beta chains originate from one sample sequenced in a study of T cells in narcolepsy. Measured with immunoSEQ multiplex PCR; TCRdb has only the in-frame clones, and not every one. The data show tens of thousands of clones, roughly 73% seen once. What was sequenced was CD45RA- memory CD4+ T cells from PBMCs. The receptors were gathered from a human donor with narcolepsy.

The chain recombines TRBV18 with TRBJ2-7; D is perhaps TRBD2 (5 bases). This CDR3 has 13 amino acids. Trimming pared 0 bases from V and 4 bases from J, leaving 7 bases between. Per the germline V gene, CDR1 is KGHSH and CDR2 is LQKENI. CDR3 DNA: TGTGCCAGCTCACCACCGGAGGCTTACGAGCAGTACTTC. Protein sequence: CASSPPEAYEQYF.

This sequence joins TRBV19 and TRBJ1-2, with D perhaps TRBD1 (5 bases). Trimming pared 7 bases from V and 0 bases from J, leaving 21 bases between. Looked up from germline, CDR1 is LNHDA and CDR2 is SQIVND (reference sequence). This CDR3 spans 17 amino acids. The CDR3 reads CASNSAAIIGANYGYTF. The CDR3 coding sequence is TGTGCCAGTAACTCGGCGGCCATTATAGGGGCTAACTATGGCTACACCTTC. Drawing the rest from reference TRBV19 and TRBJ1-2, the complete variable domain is DGGITQSPKYLFRKEGQNVTLSCEQNLNHDAMYWYRQDPGQGLRLIYYSQIVNDFQKGDIAEGYSVSREKKESFPLTVTSAQKNPTAFYLCASNSAAIIGANYGYTFGSGTRLTVV.

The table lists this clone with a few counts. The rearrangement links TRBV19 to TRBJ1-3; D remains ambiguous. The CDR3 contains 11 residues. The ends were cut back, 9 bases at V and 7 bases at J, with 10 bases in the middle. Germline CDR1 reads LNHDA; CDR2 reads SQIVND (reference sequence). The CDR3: CASHGGNTIYF. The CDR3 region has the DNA TGTGCCAGCCATGGAGGGAACACCATATATTTT. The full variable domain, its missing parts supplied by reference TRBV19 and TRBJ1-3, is DGGITQSPKYLFRKEGQNVTLSCEQNLNHDAMYWYRQDPGQGLRLIYYSQIVNDFQKGDIAEGYSVSREKKESFPLTVTSAQKNPTAFYLCASHGGNTIYFGEGSWLTVV.

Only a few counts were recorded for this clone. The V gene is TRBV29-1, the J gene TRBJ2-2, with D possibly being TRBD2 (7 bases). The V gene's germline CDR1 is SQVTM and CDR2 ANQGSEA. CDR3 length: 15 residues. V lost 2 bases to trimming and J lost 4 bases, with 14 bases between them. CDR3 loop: CSVEMGGQGTGELFF. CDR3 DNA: TGCAGCGTTGAAATGGGGGGGCAGGGCACCGGGGAGCTGTTTTTT.

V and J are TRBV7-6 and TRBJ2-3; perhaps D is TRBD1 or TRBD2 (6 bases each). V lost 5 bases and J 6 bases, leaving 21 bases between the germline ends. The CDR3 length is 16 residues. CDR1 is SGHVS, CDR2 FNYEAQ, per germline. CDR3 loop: CASSPRRDTRGDTQYF. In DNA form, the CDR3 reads TGTGCCAGCAGCCCACGAAGGGACACCCGGGGGGATACGCAGTATTTT.

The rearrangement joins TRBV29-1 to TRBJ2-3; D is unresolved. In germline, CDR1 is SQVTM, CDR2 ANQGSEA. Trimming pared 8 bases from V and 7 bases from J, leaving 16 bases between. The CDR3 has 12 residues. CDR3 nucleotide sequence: TGCAGCCTGCAATCGGACCCTAATACGCAGTATTTT. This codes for CSLQSDPNTQYF.

DNA of the CDR3: TGTGCCAGCAGCTTGGACAGGGGTTATGGCTACACCTTC. As protein: CASSLDRGYGYTF. The chain uses TRBV5-4 and TRBJ1-2, with 7 positions matching TRBD1. CDR1 is SGHNT and CDR2 is YYREEE in the germline V gene (reference sequence). The CDR3 loop spans 13 amino acids. Trimming took 0 bases from V and 5 from J; bases not matched to a gene: 1.

The CDR3, as DNA: TGTGCCAGCAGCTTAATCGGATACTCCTACAATGAGCAGTTCTTC. Its translation: CASSLIGYSYNEQFF. This chain links TRBV7-9 with TRBJ2-1; D not certain. This CDR3 region has 15 residues. CDR1 SEHNR and CDR2 FQNEAQ come from the germline V gene (reference sequence). V lost 2 bases, J lost 0 bases, and 8 bases lay in between.

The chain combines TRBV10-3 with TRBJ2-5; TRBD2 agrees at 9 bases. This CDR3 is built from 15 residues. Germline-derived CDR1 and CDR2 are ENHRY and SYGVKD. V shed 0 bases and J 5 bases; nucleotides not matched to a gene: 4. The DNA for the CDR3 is TGTGCCATCAGTGAGTCTGGCGGGAGGGGCGAGACCCAGTACTTC. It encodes CAISESGGRGETQYF.

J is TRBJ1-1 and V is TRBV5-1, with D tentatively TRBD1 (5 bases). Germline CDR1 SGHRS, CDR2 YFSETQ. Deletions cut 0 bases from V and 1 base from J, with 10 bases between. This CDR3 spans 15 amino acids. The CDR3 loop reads CASSLGDRRNTEAFF. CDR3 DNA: TGCGCCAGCAGCTTGGGTGACAGACGGAACACTGAAGCTTTCTTT.

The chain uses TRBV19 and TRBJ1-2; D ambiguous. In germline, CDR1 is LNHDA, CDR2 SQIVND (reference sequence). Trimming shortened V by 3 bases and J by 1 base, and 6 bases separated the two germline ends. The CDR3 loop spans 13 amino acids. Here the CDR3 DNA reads TGTGCCAGTAGTATCCGGGTTAACTATGGCTACACCTTC. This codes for CASSIRVNYGYTF.

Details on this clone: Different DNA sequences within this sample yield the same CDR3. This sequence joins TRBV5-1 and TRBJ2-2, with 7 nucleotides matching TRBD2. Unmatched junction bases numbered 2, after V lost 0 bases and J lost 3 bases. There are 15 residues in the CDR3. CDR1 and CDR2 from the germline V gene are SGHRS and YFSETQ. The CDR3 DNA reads TGCGCCAGCAGCTTGGTCCTAGCGGACACCGGGGAGCTGTTTTTT. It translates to CASSLVLADTGELFF.